This TCR beta chain was sequenced during a study of blood T cell repertoires in COVID-19. Profiling relied on immunoSEQ multiplex PCR, and the TCRdb table lists in-frame clones only, not all of them. The sample yields over 400,000 clones, approximately 85% seen once. The CDR3 loop spans 15 amino acids. After removal of 4 bases from V and 5 bases from J, the junction contained 6 bases not matched to a gene. Germline CDR1 and CDR2: LNHDA and SQIVND (reference sequence). Sequenced: peripheral blood. The rearrangement links TRBV19 to TRBJ2-7, with TRBD1 identical over 12 bases. The clonotype was recovered from a human donor in a cohort sampled during active COVID-19. The CDR3 sequence: CASSTGTGGVHEQYF. The CDR3 DNA follows: TGTGCCAGTAGTACTGGGACAGGGGGCGTCCACGAGCAGTACTTC.